What follows is one T cell receptor beta chain and its context. It lacks a known antigen. Within one base of it there is no much larger clone, and no base qualities were kept. The V and J ends are trimmed by 7 bases and 0 bases, leaving 13 bases between them. The germline V gene supplies CDR1 SGHTA and CDR2 FQGNSA. There are 14 amino acids in the CDR3, from cysteine to phenylalanine inclusive. CDR3 DNA is the only sequence kept; it has 42 bases, read in frame from the first base. Receptor libraries were prepared by the immunoSEQ multiplex PCR assay. TCRdb re-hosts the immuneACCESS table, in-frame sequences only. Its copies lack some clones; in the studies checked, an unresolved V gene accounts for under half of them, and the cause for the rest is not known. Recorded for this sample are roughly 30,000 clones; just under 90% of them occurred a single time. More than 1.5% of the sample is in the top ten clones.

This entry belongs to a study of control samples from healthy donors and cancer patients (dated by TCRdb to the early 2020s). Sequencing used PBMCs. The chain is made from TRBV7-2 and TRBJ2-7; the D call is tentative, TRBD1 or TRBD2, as each matches 6 bases. The TCR originated in a woman aged 40 to 55 with lung cancer. This receptor carries the CDR3 CASTGASASYEQYF. The bases read TGTGCCAGCACAGGGGCTAGCGCCTCCTACGAGCAGTACTTC.